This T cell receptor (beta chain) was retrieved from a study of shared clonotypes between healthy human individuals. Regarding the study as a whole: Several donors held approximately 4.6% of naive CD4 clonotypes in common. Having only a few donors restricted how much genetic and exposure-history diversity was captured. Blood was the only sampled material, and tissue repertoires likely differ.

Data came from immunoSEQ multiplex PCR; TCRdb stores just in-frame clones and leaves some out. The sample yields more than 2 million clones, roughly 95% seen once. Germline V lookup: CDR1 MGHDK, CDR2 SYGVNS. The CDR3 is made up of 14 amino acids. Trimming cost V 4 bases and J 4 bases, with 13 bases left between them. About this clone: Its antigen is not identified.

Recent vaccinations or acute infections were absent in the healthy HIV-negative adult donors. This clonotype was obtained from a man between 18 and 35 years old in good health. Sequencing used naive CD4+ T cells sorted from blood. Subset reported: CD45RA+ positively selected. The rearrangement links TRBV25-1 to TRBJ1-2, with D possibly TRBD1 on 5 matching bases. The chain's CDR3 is CASSGGGTRYGYTF. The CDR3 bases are TGTGCCAGCAGTGGCGGGGGAACCCGCTATGGCTACACCTTC.